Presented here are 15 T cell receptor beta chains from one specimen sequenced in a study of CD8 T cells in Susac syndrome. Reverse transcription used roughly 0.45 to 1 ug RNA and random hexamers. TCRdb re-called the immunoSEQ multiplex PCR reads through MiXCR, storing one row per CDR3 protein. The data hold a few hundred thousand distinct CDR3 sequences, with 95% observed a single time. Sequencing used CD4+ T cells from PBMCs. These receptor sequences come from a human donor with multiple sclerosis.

CDR3 DNA sequence: TGCAGTGCTAGAGAGGAAGGCCCCGAGCAGTACTTC. Translated, it gives CSAREEGPEQYF. The rearrangement uses TRBV20-1 and TRBJ2-7; D gene uncertain. CDR1 and CDR2 from the germline V gene are DFQATT and SNEGSKA (reference sequence). Trimming shortened V by 0 bases and J by 6 bases, and 9 bases separated the two germline ends. This CDR3 region has 12 residues.

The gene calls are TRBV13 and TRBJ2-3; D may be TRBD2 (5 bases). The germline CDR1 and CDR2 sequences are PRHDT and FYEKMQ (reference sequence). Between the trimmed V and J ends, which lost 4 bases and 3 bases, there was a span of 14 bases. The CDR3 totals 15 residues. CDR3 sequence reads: CASSSRGPITDTQYF. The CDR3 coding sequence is TGTGCCAGCAGCTCCCGGGGTCCTATAACAGATACGCAGTATTTT. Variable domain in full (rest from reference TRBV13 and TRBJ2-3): AAGVIQSPRHLIKEKRETATLKCYPIPRHDTVYWYQQGPGQDPQFLISFYEKMQSDKGSIPDRFSAQQFSDYHSELNMSSLELGDSALYFCASSSRGPITDTQYFGPGTRLTVL.

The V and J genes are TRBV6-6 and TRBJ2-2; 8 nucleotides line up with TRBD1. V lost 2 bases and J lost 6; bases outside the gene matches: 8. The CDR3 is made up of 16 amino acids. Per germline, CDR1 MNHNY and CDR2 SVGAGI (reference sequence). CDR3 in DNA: TGTGCCAGCAGTTACCCTTTAACAGGGGGTGCCGGGGAGCTGTTTTTT. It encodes CASSYPLTGGAGELFF.

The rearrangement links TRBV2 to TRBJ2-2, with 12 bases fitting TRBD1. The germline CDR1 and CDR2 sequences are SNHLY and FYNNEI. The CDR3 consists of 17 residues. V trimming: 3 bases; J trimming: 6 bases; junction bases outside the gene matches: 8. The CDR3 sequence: CASSDTGTGGAAGELFF. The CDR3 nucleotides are TGTGCCAGCAGTGACACCGGGACAGGGGGCGCGGCCGGGGAGCTGTTTTTT.

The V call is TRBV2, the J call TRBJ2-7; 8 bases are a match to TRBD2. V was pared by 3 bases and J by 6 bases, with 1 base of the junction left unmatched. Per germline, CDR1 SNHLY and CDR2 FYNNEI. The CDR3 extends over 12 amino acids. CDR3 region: CASSDTSGEQYF. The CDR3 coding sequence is TGTGCCAGCAGTGATACTAGCGGCGAGCAGTACTTC.

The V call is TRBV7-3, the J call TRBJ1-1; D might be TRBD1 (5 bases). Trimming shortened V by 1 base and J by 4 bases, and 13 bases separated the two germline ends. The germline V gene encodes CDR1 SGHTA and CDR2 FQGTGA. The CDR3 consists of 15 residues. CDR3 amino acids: CASSLSSWGGTEAFF. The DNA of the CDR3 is TGTGCCAGCAGCTTAAGTTCTTGGGGCGGCACTGAAGCTTTCTTT.

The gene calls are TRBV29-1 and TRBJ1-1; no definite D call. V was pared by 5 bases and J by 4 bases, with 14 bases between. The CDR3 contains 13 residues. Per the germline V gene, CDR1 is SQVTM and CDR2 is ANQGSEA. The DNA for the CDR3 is TGCAGCGTTAAACTGGGGTCGGGCACTGAAGCTTTCTTT. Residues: CSVKLGSGTEAFF.

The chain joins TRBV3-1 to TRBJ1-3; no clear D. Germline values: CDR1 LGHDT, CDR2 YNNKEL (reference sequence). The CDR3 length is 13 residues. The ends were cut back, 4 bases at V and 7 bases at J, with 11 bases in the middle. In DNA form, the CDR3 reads TGTGCCAGCAGCCCTCAGAACGCGAACACCATATATTTT. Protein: CASSPQNANTIYF.

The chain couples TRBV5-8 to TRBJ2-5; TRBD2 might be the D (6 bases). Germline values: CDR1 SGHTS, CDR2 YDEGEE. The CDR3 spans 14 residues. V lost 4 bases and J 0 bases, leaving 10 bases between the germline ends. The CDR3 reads CASSTRDYQETQYF. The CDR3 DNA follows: TGTGCCAGCAGCACCCGGGACTACCAAGAGACCCAGTACTTC. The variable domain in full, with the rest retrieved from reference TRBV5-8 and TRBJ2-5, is EAGVTQSPTHLIKTRGQQATLRCSPISGHTSVYWYQQALGLGLQFLLWYDEGEERNRGNFPPRFSGRQFPNYSSELNVNALELEDSALYLCASSTRDYQETQYFGPGTRLLVL.

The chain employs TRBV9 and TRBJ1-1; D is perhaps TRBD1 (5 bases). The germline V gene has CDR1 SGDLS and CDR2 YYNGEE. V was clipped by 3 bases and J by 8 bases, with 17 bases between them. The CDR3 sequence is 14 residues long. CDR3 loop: CASSDGGQGKEAFF. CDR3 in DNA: TGTGCCAGCAGCGACGGGGGTCAGGGAAAAGAAGCTTTCTTT.

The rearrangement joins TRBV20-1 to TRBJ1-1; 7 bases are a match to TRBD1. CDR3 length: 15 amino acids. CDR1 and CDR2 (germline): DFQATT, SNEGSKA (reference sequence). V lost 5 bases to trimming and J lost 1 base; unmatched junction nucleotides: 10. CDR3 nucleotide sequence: TGCAGTGCTCCTTCACCGGGACAGCCGAACACTGAAGCTTTCTTT. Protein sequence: CSAPSPGQPNTEAFF.

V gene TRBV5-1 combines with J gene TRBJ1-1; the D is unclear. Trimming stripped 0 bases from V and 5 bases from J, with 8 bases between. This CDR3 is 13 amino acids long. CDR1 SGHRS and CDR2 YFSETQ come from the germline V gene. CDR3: CASSLGGLTEAFF. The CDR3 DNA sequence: TGCGCCAGCAGCTTGGGGGGTTTGACTGAAGCTTTCTTT.

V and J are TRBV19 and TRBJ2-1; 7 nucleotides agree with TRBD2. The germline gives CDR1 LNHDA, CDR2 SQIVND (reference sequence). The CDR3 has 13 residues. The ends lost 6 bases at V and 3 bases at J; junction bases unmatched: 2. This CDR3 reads CASSSGNYNEQFF. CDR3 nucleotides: TGTGCCAGTAGCAGCGGGAACTACAATGAGCAGTTCTTC. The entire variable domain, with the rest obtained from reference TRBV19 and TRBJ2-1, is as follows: DGGITQSPKYLFRKEGQNVTLSCEQNLNHDAMYWYRQDPGQGLRLIYYSQIVNDFQKGDIAEGYSVSREKKESFPLTVTSAQKNPTAFYLCASSSGNYNEQFFGPGTRLTVL.

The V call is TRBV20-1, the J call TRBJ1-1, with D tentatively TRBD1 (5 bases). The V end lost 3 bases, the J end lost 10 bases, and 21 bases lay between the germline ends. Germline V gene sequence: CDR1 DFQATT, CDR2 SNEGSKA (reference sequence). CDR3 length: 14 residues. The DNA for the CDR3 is TGCAGTGCTAGCCGACGGAACCTCCCGAGGGGAGCTTTCTTT. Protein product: CSASRRNLPRGAFF.

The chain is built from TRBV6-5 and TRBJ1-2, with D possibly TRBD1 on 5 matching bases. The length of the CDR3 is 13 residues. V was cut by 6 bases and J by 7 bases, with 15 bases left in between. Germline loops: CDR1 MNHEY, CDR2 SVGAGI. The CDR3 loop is CASSLKDRSGYTF. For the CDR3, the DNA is TGTGCCAGCAGCCTTAAAGACAGATCTGGCTACACCTTC.